The rows below give T cell receptor beta chains drawn from one sample of a study of T cell responses to AZD1222 COVID-19 vaccine. The assay was immunoSEQ multiplex PCR, and TCRdb's table has in-frame clones only and misses some. The sample holds about 120,000 clones; 85% to 95% are singletons and the top ten take around 5%. The starting material was peripheral blood, obtained 28 days after the second AZD1222 dose. The receptor set was obtained from an adult who received the AZD1222 COVID-19 vaccine. Both conserved end residues are part of each CDR3. Fields, in order: D gene, V gene, clone size, J gene, CDR3 DNA, CDR3 protein. The D gene is left open where the match is weak. Rows may omit the clone size; those that give it use once, few, many or a size class.

d_call: TRBD1
v_call: TRBV29-1
clone_size: .
j_call: TRBJ1-2
cdr3_nt: TGCAGCGCTGGACAGGCGTCGATCTATGGCTACACCTTC
cdr3_aa: CSAGQASIYGYTF

d_call: .
v_call: TRBV19
clone_size: .
j_call: TRBJ2-3
cdr3_nt: TGTGCCAGTAGTATAGATCTAACGTCGCTAGGAGATACGCAGTATTTT
cdr3_aa: CASSIDLTSLGDTQYF

d_call: TRBD2
v_call: TRBV24-1
clone_size: .
j_call: TRBJ2-1
cdr3_nt: TGTGCCACCAGTGATCCCTCGGCGGGAGCTCGAACCAATGAGCAGTTCTTC
cdr3_aa: CATSDPSAGARTNEQFF

d_call: .
v_call: TRBV19
clone_size: once
j_call: TRBJ2-5
cdr3_nt: TGTGCCAGTAGTGGTCGGACCTTCGACGCGGAGACCCAGTACTTC
cdr3_aa: CASSGRTFDAETQYF

d_call: .
v_call: TRBV18
clone_size: .
j_call: TRBJ1-1
cdr3_nt: TGTGCCAGCTCACCACCGAGGTCCCAGGGAGGGAACACTGAAGCTTTCTTT
cdr3_aa: CASSPPRSQGGNTEAFF

d_call: .
v_call: TRBV5-1
clone_size: .
j_call: TRBJ1-2
cdr3_nt: TGCGCCAGCAGTAAGGGGGACGGCTATGGCTACACCTTC
cdr3_aa: CASSKGDGYGYTF

d_call: .
v_call: TRBV18
clone_size: .
j_call: TRBJ2-7
cdr3_nt: TGTGCCAGCTCACCATTCTGGCAGGGGCTGCACGAGCAGTACTTC
cdr3_aa: CASSPFWQGLHEQYF

d_call: .
v_call: TRBV5-8
clone_size: .
j_call: TRBJ1-2
cdr3_nt: TGTGCCAGCAAAAGAAAAGGGGGCTATGGCTACACCTTC
cdr3_aa: CASKRKGGYGYTF

d_call: TRBD2
v_call: TRBV29-1
clone_size: .
j_call: TRBJ2-3
cdr3_nt: TGCAGCGCTACGGCACGGACTAGCGGGAGGGCGAGCACAGATACGCAGTATTTT
cdr3_aa: CSATARTSGRASTDTQYF

d_call: .
v_call: TRBV12-3/TRBV12-4
clone_size: .
j_call: TRBJ1-1
cdr3_nt: TGTGCCAGCAGTTTCGCGAACACTGAAGCTTTCTTT
cdr3_aa: CASSFANTEAFF

d_call: TRBD1
v_call: TRBV10-3
clone_size: .
j_call: TRBJ1-3
cdr3_nt: TGTGCCATCAGCAAAGGGGGCCCAGGTACTGGAAACACCATATATTTT
cdr3_aa: CAISKGGPGTGNTIYF

d_call: TRBD2
v_call: TRBV7-9
clone_size: .
j_call: TRBJ2-1
cdr3_nt: TGTGCCGTCGAAGGGACTAGCGGGAGGGTCAGTGAGCAGTTCTTC
cdr3_aa: CAVEGTSGRVSEQFF

d_call: .
v_call: TRBV20-1
clone_size: .
j_call: TRBJ1-5
cdr3_nt: TGCAGTGCTAGTACCGGGACAAGCAATCAGCCCCAGCATTTT
cdr3_aa: CSASTGTSNQPQHF

d_call: TRBD1
v_call: TRBV2
clone_size: .
j_call: TRBJ1-1
cdr3_nt: TGTGCCAGCAGGGACAGGGGAGTTTTCTTT
cdr3_aa: CASRDRGVFF

d_call: TRBD1
v_call: TRBV6-5
clone_size: .
j_call: TRBJ1-3
cdr3_nt: TGTGCCAGCAGTTCGACAGGGCTCTCTGGAAACACCATATATTTT
cdr3_aa: CASSSTGLSGNTIYF

d_call: TRBD1
v_call: TRBV18
clone_size: .
j_call: TRBJ1-2
cdr3_nt: TGTGCCAGCTCACCCCAGGGGGGGGCCAACTATGGCTACACCTTC
cdr3_aa: CASSPQGGANYGYTF

d_call: .
v_call: TRBV25-1
clone_size: once
j_call: TRBJ1-5
cdr3_nt: TGTGCCAGCACCAGCAATCAGCCCCAGCATTTT
cdr3_aa: CASTSNQPQHF

d_call: .
v_call: TRBV14
clone_size: .
j_call: TRBJ2-2
cdr3_nt: TGTGCCAGCAGCCCTGTTACACCGAACACCGGGGAGCTGTTTTTT
cdr3_aa: CASSPVTPNTGELFF

d_call: TRBD1
v_call: TRBV4-3
clone_size: .
j_call: TRBJ1-6
cdr3_nt: TGCGCCAGCAGCCAAGATTGGGGACAGGGGTTCTCACCCCTCCACTTT
cdr3_aa: CASSQDWGQGFSPLHF

d_call: TRBD1
v_call: TRBV7-9
clone_size: .
j_call: TRBJ1-4
cdr3_nt: TGTGCCAGCAGCCCGGGACAGCCTAATGAAAAACTGTTTTTT
cdr3_aa: CASSPGQPNEKLFF

d_call: .
v_call: TRBV5-1
clone_size: .
j_call: TRBJ1-4
cdr3_nt: TGCGCCAGCAGCGTCTCAAGTGAGAGAAGACTGTTTTTT
cdr3_aa: CASSVSSERRLFF

d_call: .
v_call: TRBV7-2
clone_size: .
j_call: TRBJ1-2
cdr3_nt: TGTGCCAGCAGCCCAAGAGGGGTTGAGGGCTATGGCTACACCTTC
cdr3_aa: CASSPRGVEGYGYTF

d_call: TRBD1
v_call: TRBV3-1/TRBV3-2
clone_size: .
j_call: TRBJ1-6
cdr3_nt: TGTGCCAGCAGCCCCCAGGGGGAGACGTCACCCCTCCACTTT
cdr3_aa: CASSPQGETSPLHF

d_call: .
v_call: TRBV14
clone_size: .
j_call: TRBJ1-6
cdr3_nt: TGTGCCAGCAGCTCGACGACAAACTATAATTCACCCCTCCACTTT
cdr3_aa: CASSSTTNYNSPLHF

d_call: .
v_call: TRBV21-1
clone_size: once
j_call: TRBJ2-4
cdr3_nt: TGTGCCAGCAGCAAAGGGGAAGGGCTAGCGGGGGCGGGGAACATTCAGTACTTC
cdr3_aa: CASSKGEGLAGAGNIQYF

d_call: .
v_call: TRBV6-2/TRBV6-3
clone_size: .
j_call: TRBJ1-6
cdr3_nt: TGTGCCAGCAGTTACTCGATCAAGGGGTCGATGAGGGAAGACTCACCCCTCCACTTT
cdr3_aa: CASSYSIKGSMREDSPLHF

d_call: TRBD2
v_call: TRBV11-3
clone_size: .
j_call: TRBJ2-3
cdr3_nt: TGTGCCAGCAGCTCCCGGACTAGTGCGCAGTATTTT
cdr3_aa: CASSSRTSAQYF

d_call: .
v_call: TRBV11-2
clone_size: .
j_call: TRBJ1-4
cdr3_nt: TGTGCCAGCAGCTTAAGCGTTATCGGCCGACAGACCACTAATGAAAAACTGTTTTTT
cdr3_aa: CASSLSVIGRQTTNEKLFF

d_call: TRBD2
v_call: TRBV4-3
clone_size: .
j_call: TRBJ2-1
cdr3_nt: TGCGCCAGCAGCCAAGGGTACGGGGGGGCCTACAATGAGCAGTTCTTC
cdr3_aa: CASSQGYGGAYNEQFF

d_call: TRBD1
v_call: TRBV19
clone_size: .
j_call: TRBJ1-1
cdr3_nt: TGTGCCAGTAGCCCCGGACAGGGGAACACTGAAGCTTTCTTT
cdr3_aa: CASSPGQGNTEAFF

d_call: TRBD1
v_call: TRBV5-1
clone_size: once
j_call: TRBJ2-7
cdr3_nt: TGCGCCAGCAGCTGGGGGGCAGGGGGCGCGGCCTACGAGCAGTACTTC
cdr3_aa: CASSWGAGGAAYEQYF

d_call: .
v_call: TRBV6-5
clone_size: .
j_call: TRBJ1-1
cdr3_nt: TGTGCCAGCAGTCCCAGGATTGACACTGAAGCTTTCTTT
cdr3_aa: CASSPRIDTEAFF

d_call: .
v_call: TRBV7-2
clone_size: .
j_call: TRBJ2-2
cdr3_nt: TGTGCCAGCAGCTTAGTTTTGGGCACCGGGGAGCTGTTTTTT
cdr3_aa: CASSLVLGTGELFF

d_call: TRBD1
v_call: TRBV6-2/TRBV6-3
clone_size: .
j_call: TRBJ1-2
cdr3_nt: TGTGCCAGCAGTTACTCGATACCAGGGGGCAAAGATGGCTACACCTTC
cdr3_aa: CASSYSIPGGKDGYTF

d_call: TRBD2
v_call: TRBV4-3
clone_size: .
j_call: TRBJ2-1
cdr3_nt: TGCGCCAGCAGCCCCCGACTAGCGGGAGGGGACAATGAGCAGTTCTTC
cdr3_aa: CASSPRLAGGDNEQFF

d_call: .
v_call: TRBV5-1
clone_size: .
j_call: TRBJ2-2
cdr3_nt: TGCGCCAGCAGCTTGAATCCTAGCCAAATCACCGGGGAGCTGTTTTTT
cdr3_aa: CASSLNPSQITGELFF

d_call: .
v_call: TRBV3-1/TRBV3-2
clone_size: .
j_call: TRBJ2-7
cdr3_nt: TGTGCCAGCAGCCAAGGGAGGTCGCCGCCCCTCTACGAGCAGTACTTC
cdr3_aa: CASSQGRSPPLYEQYF

d_call: .
v_call: TRBV27
clone_size: .
j_call: TRBJ2-7
cdr3_nt: TGTGCCAGCAGTCCCTCCCCAAACTACGAGCAGTACTTC
cdr3_aa: CASSPSPNYEQYF

d_call: TRBD1
v_call: TRBV5-1
clone_size: .
j_call: TRBJ1-1
cdr3_nt: TGCGCCAGCAGCTTGATCCAGGGGGGAACTGAAGCTTTCTTT
cdr3_aa: CASSLIQGGTEAFF

d_call: .
v_call: TRBV6-6
clone_size: once
j_call: TRBJ1-1
cdr3_nt: TGTGCCAGCAGCAGGGAGGGGTATGGGACTGAAGCTTTCTTT
cdr3_aa: CASSREGYGTEAFF

d_call: TRBD1
v_call: TRBV19
clone_size: few
j_call: TRBJ1-2
cdr3_nt: TGTGCCAGTAGTCCAACCGACAGGGACGGTGGCTACACCTTC
cdr3_aa: CASSPTDRDGGYTF

d_call: .
v_call: TRBV6-5
clone_size: once
j_call: TRBJ1-5
cdr3_nt: TGTGCCAGCAGTTATGGGGACGCCAATCAGCCCCAGCATTTT
cdr3_aa: CASSYGDANQPQHF

d_call: .
v_call: TRBV5-1
clone_size: .
j_call: TRBJ2-4
cdr3_nt: TGCGCCAGCAGCGAACAGGGAGCCAAAAACATTCAGTACTTC
cdr3_aa: CASSEQGAKNIQYF

d_call: TRBD2
v_call: TRBV19
clone_size: .
j_call: TRBJ2-1
cdr3_nt: TGTGCCAGTAGTATAGCGGGACTAGCGGGAGTCCCCCCCACCAATGAGCAGTTCTTC
cdr3_aa: CASSIAGLAGVPPTNEQFF

d_call: TRBD2
v_call: TRBV5-4
clone_size: .
j_call: TRBJ2-3
cdr3_nt: TGTGCCAGCAGTGGGAGGGGCGGGGGGAGCACAGATACGCAGTATTTT
cdr3_aa: CASSGRGGGSTDTQYF